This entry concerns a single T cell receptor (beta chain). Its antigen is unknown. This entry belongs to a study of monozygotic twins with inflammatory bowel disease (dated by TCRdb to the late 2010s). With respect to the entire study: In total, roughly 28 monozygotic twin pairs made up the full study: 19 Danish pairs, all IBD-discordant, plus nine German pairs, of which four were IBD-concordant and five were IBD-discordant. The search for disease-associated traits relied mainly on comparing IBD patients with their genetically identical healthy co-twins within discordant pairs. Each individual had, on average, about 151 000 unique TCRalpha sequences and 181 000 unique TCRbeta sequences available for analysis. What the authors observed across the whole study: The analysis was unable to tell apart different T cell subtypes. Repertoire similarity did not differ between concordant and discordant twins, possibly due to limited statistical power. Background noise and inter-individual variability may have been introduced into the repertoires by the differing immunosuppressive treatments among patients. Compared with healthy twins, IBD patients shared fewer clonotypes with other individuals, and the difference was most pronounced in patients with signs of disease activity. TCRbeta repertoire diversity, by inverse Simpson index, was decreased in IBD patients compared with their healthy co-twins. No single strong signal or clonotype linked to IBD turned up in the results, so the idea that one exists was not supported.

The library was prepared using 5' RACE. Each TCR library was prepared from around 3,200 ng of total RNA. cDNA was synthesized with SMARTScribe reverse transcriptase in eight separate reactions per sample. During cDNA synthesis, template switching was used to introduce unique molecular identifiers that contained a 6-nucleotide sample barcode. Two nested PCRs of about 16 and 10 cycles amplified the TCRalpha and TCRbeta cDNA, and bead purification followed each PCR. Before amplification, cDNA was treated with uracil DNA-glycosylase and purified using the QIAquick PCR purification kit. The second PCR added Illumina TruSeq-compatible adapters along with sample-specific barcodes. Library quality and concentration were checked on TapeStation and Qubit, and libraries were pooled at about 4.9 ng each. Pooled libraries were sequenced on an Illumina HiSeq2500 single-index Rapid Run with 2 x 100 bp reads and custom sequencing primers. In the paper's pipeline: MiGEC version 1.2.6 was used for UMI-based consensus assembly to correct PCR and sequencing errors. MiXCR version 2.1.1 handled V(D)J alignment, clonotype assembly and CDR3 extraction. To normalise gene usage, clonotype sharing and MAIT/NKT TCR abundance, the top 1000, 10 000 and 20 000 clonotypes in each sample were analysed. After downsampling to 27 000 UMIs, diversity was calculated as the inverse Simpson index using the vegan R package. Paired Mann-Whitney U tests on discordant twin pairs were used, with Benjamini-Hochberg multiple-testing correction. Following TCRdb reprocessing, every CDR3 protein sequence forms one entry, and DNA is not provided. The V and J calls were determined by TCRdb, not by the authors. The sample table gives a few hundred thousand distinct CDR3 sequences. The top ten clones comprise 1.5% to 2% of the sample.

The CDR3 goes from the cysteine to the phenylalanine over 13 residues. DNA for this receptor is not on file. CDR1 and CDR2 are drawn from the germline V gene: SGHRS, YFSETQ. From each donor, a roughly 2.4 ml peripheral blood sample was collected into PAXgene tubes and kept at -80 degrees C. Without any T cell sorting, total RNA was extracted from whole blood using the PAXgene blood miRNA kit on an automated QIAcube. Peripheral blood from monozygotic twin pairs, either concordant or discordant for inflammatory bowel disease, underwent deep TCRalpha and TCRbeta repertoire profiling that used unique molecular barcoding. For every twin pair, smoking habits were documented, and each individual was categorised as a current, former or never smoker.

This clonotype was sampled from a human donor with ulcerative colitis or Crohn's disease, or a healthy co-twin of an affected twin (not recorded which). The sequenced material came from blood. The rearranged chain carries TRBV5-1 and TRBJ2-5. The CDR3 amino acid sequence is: CASSLDYQETQYF.